Presented here are 26 T cell receptor beta chains from one specimen sequenced in a study of blood T cell repertoires in COVID-19. Here immunoSEQ multiplex PCR was the method, and the copy in TCRdb shows in-frame clones only, minus some. Here the sample spans about 140,000 clones, roughly 80% being singletons. Sequencing was performed on peripheral blood. The source of these receptors is a human donor in a cohort sampled during active COVID-19.

The chain recombines TRBV29-1 with TRBJ1-2; D is possibly TRBD1 (5 bases). CDR1 and CDR2 from the germline V gene are SQVTM and ANQGSEA. V shed 3 bases and J shed 8 bases, with 16 bases lying between them. CDR3 length: 13 residues. The CDR3 sequence is CSVDKVGPGGYTF. DNA of the CDR3: TGCAGCGTTGATAAGGTGGGGCCTGGAGGCTACACCTTC.

V gene TRBV2 combines with J gene TRBJ2-1; 10 bases fit TRBD2. With V trimmed by 3 bases and J by 0 bases, 8 bases remained unmatched. The V gene's germline CDR1 is SNHLY and CDR2 FYNNEI. This CDR3 has 18 residues. Here the CDR3 reads CASSELAGATNSYNEQFF. The CDR3 region has the DNA TGTGCCAGCAGTGAGCTAGCGGGGGCCACTAACTCCTACAATGAGCAGTTCTTC.

This chain uses TRBV7-9 with TRBJ2-1, with 8 positions matching TRBD1. Trimming cost V 5 bases and J 0 bases; bases outside gene matches: 6. This CDR3 is 16 amino acids long. Germline V lookup: CDR1 SEHNR, CDR2 FQNEAQ (reference sequence). CDR3 nucleotide sequence: TGTGCCAGCAGCCCCAGGGGGCATAGCTCCTACAATGAGCAGTTCTTC. Encoded protein: CASSPRGHSSYNEQFF.

J is TRBJ1-1 and V is TRBV7-9; D possibly corresponds to TRBD1 (6 bases). CDR3 length: 16 amino acids. Germline V lookup: CDR1 SEHNR, CDR2 FQNEAQ (reference sequence). Trimming removed 0 bases from V and 5 bases from J, with 16 bases in between. The CDR3 coding sequence is TGTGCCAGCAGCTTAGCTAGAGGGGGAGTCGGGACTGAAGCTTTCTTT. Translating it yields CASSLARGGVGTEAFF.

The chain employs TRBV5-1 and TRBJ2-1; D might be TRBD1 (6 bases). This CDR3 has 16 amino acids. V lost 4 bases, J lost 6 bases, and 20 bases lay in between. The germline V gene has CDR1 SGHRS and CDR2 YFSETQ. The CDR3: CASSPRGWGQGNEQFF. CDR3 DNA sequence: TGCGCCAGCAGCCCCCGGGGATGGGGGCAGGGCAATGAGCAGTTCTTC.

J is TRBJ1-5 and V is TRBV11-3; TRBD1 matches at 8 bases. The CDR3 consists of 17 residues. Germline loops: CDR1 SGHNT, CDR2 YENEEA. Unmatched junction bases numbered 13, after V lost 2 bases and J lost 7 bases. CDR3 protein: CASSLREVAGGRQPQHF. The CDR3 DNA is TGTGCCAGCAGCTTACGGGAGGTTGCAGGGGGCCGACAGCCCCAGCATTTT.

The chain employs TRBV5-1 and TRBJ1-2; D might be TRBD1 (5 bases). The CDR3 consists of 14 residues. V dropped 4 bases and J dropped 1 base, with 11 bases sitting between them. Germline CDR1 and CDR2: SGHRS and YFSETQ. CDR3 bases: TGCGCCAGCAGCCAGACAGAGAATAACTATGGCTACACCTTC. Amino acid sequence: CASSQTENNYGYTF. The full variable domain, in which reference TRBV5-1 and TRBJ1-2 provide the parts outside the CDR3, is KAGVTQTPRYLIKTRGQQVTLSCSPISGHRSVSWYQQTPGQGLQFLFEYFSETQRNKGNFPGRFSGRQFSNSRSEMNVSTLELGDSALYLCASSQTENNYGYTFGSGTRLTVV.

V usage is TRBV11-2 and J usage is TRBJ2-6; D is ambiguous. V shed 5 bases and J shed 3 bases, with 5 bases lying between them. The CDR3 totals 13 residues. Germline CDR1 is SGHAT and CDR2 is FQNNGV. CDR3 sequence: CASSPLGANVLTF. For the CDR3, the DNA is TGTGCCAGCAGCCCTCTTGGGGCCAACGTCCTGACTTTC.

This clone has just a few counts. The J gene is TRBJ1-2, the V gene TRBV5-3; D is unclear. TRBV5-3 is recorded as an ORF, its role being uncertain. Trimming took 2 bases from V and 4 from J, leaving 6 bases between them. The CDR3 loop spans 12 amino acids. This chain's CDR3 is CARSLTAYGYTF. The CDR3 nucleotides read TGTGCCAGAAGCTTAACAGCCTATGGCTACACCTTC.

This chain uses TRBV11-3 with TRBJ2-2, with 7 positions matching TRBD2. V lost 6 bases, J lost 5 bases, and 0 bases stayed unmatched. CDR3 length: 12 amino acids. From germline, CDR1 is SGHNT and CDR2 YENEEA. CDR3 nucleotides: TGTGCCAGCAGGGGGGGGACCGGGGAGCTGTTTTTT. Translating gives CASRGGTGELFF.

CDR3 sequence: CATSAPGGLGETQYF. DNA for the CDR3: TGTGCCACCAGTGCCCCGGGGGGGCTTGGAGAGACCCAGTACTTC. The genes are TRBV24-1 and TRBJ2-5; 8 bases are shared with TRBD2. CDR3 length: 15 residues. Germline V CDR1 and CDR2: KGHDR, SFDVKD. The V gene end was trimmed by 5 bases and the J gene end by 4 bases; junction bases not matched to a gene: 8.

The V call is TRBV9, the J call TRBJ1-1; D remains unclear. Trimming removed 5 bases from V and 4 bases from J, with 21 bases in between. Germline V gene lookup returns CDR1 SGDLS and CDR2 YYNGEE. The CDR3 loop spans 16 amino acids. The CDR3 DNA sequence: TGTGCCAGCAGTGTAAAGACTGACTTGCGCGGCACTGAAGCTTTCTTT. Translation: CASSVKTDLRGTEAFF.

The chain recombines TRBV24-1 with TRBJ2-2, with 13 bases that match TRBD2. In germline, CDR1 is KGHDR, CDR2 SFDVKD. The CDR3 totals 17 residues. Trimming cost V 3 bases and J 5 bases; bases outside gene matches: 5. The CDR3 region is CATSDRMTSGGTGELFF. DNA for the CDR3: TGTGCCACCAGTGATCGGATGACTAGCGGGGGGACCGGGGAGCTGTTTTTT.

V gene TRBV19 combines with J gene TRBJ2-3, with TRBD2 matching over 8 bases. CDR1 and CDR2 (germline): LNHDA, SQIVND (reference sequence). The V gene end was trimmed by 5 bases and the J gene end by 0 bases; junction bases not matched to a gene: 4. This CDR3 region has 15 residues. In DNA form, the CDR3 reads TGTGCCAGTAGTGAACAGCGGGGGAGCACAGATACGCAGTATTTT. Translation gives CASSEQRGSTDTQYF.

The chain recombines TRBV2 with TRBJ1-5; D is ambiguous. Trimming shortened V by 4 bases and J by 7 bases, and 20 bases separated the two germline ends. CDR3 size: 16 residues. CDR1 and CDR2 (germline): SNHLY, FYNNEI. The CDR3 DNA sequence: TGTGCCAGCAGTGCCCAGAGGCCCAATACCGGGCAGCCCCAGCATTTT. Translating it yields CASSAQRPNTGQPQHF.

The chain carries TRBV21-1 and TRBJ2-7; the table names TRBD1, a call not compared with the DNA. TRBV21-1 is classified as a pseudogene. The CDR3 is 15 residues long. CDR3 protein: CASSRIRDKYYEQYF. The CDR3 DNA reads TGTGCCAGCAGCAGAATCCGGGACAAATACTACGAGCAGTACTTC.

The genes are TRBV9 and TRBJ2-1; D is perhaps TRBD2 (5 bases). Germline V gene lookup returns CDR1 SGDLS and CDR2 YYNGEE. This CDR3 comprises 14 residues. The germline V and J ends were trimmed by 3 bases and 9 bases, with 16 bases remaining between them. The CDR3: CASSAPGIMGEQFF. CDR3 coding DNA: TGTGCCAGCAGCGCTCCCGGGATAATGGGTGAGCAGTTCTTC.

Details on this clone: Other DNA sequences in this specimen translate into the identical CDR3. The J gene is TRBJ2-5, the V gene TRBV3-1 (or the pseudogene TRBV3-2), with TRBD2 identical over 8 bases. V shed 0 bases and J 4 bases; nucleotides not matched to a gene: 4. The CDR3 covers 15 residues. Germline CDR1 LGHDT, CDR2 YNNKEL (reference sequence). This CDR3 is CASSQDPGGGETQYF. DNA of the CDR3: TGTGCCAGCAGCCAAGACCCGGGGGGGGGAGAGACCCAGTACTTC.

This clone was recorded a few times. The chain uses TRBV18 and TRBJ2-1; 16 positions match TRBD2. The CDR3 is made up of 17 amino acids. CDR1 and CDR2 from the germline V gene are KGHSH and LQKENI. Trimming at V came to 0 bases and at J to 7 bases, leaving 3 bases not matched to a gene. CDR3 amino acids: CASSPPGLAGGPNEQFF. CDR3 nucleotide sequence: TGTGCCAGCTCACCACCGGGACTAGCGGGGGGGCCGAATGAGCAGTTCTTC.

The chain couples TRBV7-9 to TRBJ1-4; D gene unclear. The CDR3 covers 15 residues. The V gene lost 4 bases and the J gene lost 8 bases, with 17 bases spanning the gap. The germline V gene encodes CDR1 SEHNR and CDR2 FQNEAQ (reference sequence). CDR3: CASSSPTDQAEKLFF. The CDR3 DNA sequence: TGTGCCAGCAGCTCACCGACCGACCAGGCCGAAAAACTGTTTTTT.

The V call is TRBV7-9, the J call TRBJ2-1, with a tentative D call TRBD2 (7 bases). Deletions cut 0 bases from V and 5 bases from J, with 20 bases between. The CDR3 runs 18 residues. CDR1 and CDR2 from the germline V gene are SEHNR and FQNEAQ (reference sequence). The CDR3 loop is CASSLASGGLPLNNEQFF. In nucleotides, the CDR3 is TGTGCCAGCAGCTTAGCGTCCGGGGGGCTCCCTTTAAACAATGAGCAGTTCTTC.

The V and J genes are TRBV5-5 and TRBJ2-6; D unresolved. The CDR3 contains 16 residues. Germline values: CDR1 SGHKS, CDR2 YYEKEE (reference sequence). Trimming stripped 3 bases from V and 0 bases from J, with 10 bases between. The CDR3 spells CASSSVISSGANVLTF. DNA for the CDR3: TGTGCCAGCAGCTCAGTAATAAGCTCTGGGGCCAACGTCCTGACTTTC.

V usage is TRBV7-2 and J usage is TRBJ1-3; no reliable D call. Germline CDR1 is SGHTA and CDR2 is FQGNSA. The CDR3 runs 13 residues. The V end lost 5 bases, the J end lost 0 bases, and 5 bases lay between the germline ends. The CDR3 sequence: CASSTSSGNTIYF. The CDR3 nucleotides are TGTGCCAGCAGCACTTCCTCTGGAAACACCATATATTTT.

This sequence joins TRBV6-5 and TRBJ1-4; 8 positions match TRBD1. CDR3 length: 15 amino acids. The germline gives CDR1 MNHEY, CDR2 SVGAGI. The V segment lost 3 bases and the J segment 4 bases; nucleotides outside the gene matches: 4. The CDR3 nucleotides read TGTGCCAGCAGTTATACAGGGGGATTTAATGAAAAACTGTTTTTT. It encodes CASSYTGGFNEKLFF.

The chain couples TRBV7-9 to TRBJ1-3, with D unresolved. The CDR3 is 13 amino acids. V shed 5 bases and J shed 4 bases, with 9 bases lying between them. Per the germline V gene, CDR1 is SEHNR and CDR2 is FQNEAQ (reference sequence). The CDR3 DNA reads as TGTGCCAGCAGCCCCGGAGCCGGAAACACCATATATTTT. Encoded protein: CASSPGAGNTIYF.

V gene TRBV4-3 combines with J gene TRBJ2-7; D is ambiguous. The CDR3 consists of 15 residues. Deletions cut 0 bases from V and 5 bases from J, with 14 bases between. The V gene's germline CDR1 is LGHNA and CDR2 YSLEER. This chain's CDR3 is CASSQDPKRSDEQYF. The CDR3 bases are TGCGCCAGCAGCCAAGACCCCAAAAGGAGCGACGAGCAGTACTTC.